This entry lists 30 T cell receptor beta chains sequenced from one sample in a study of cytomegalovirus exposure and HLA in healthy donors. Primers for the PCR totalled 60 Vbeta and 13 Jbeta. TCRdb's copy holds only in-frame clones and misses some; the assay was immunoSEQ multiplex PCR. The data contain tens of thousands of clones, 70% to 85% of them seen just once; the ten biggest clones take up 18%. Sequenced material: PBMCs. The receptors derive from a man between 65 and 85 years old in good health and CMV-seropositive.

The chain joins TRBV4-1 to TRBJ1-5, with a possible D match to TRBD1 (5 bases). This CDR3 is built from 16 residues. The germline V gene has CDR1 MGHRA and CDR2 YSYEKL. V lost 0 bases and J 3 bases, leaving 12 bases between the germline ends. The CDR3 sequence is CASSQDSGGNNQPQHF. The CDR3 DNA reads as TGCGCCAGCAGCCAAGATTCCGGGGGGAACAATCAGCCCCAGCATTTT.

The rearrangement links TRBV18 to TRBJ1-2, with TRBD1 matching over 7 bases. The V and J ends lost 2 bases and 5 bases, in that order; junction bases with no gene match: 2. This CDR3 spans 13 amino acids. CDR1 is KGHSH, CDR2 LQKENI, per germline. DNA for the CDR3: TGTGCCAGCTCACCAGGGACAGATTATGGCTACACCTTC. Its protein product is CASSPGTDYGYTF.

The chain recombines TRBV19 with TRBJ2-1; 9 nucleotides match TRBD2. CDR1 LNHDA and CDR2 SQIVND come from the germline V gene (reference sequence). CDR3 length: 12 amino acids. The J segment lost 15 bases and the V segment lost 5 bases, leaving 8 bases of the junction unmatched. The DNA for the CDR3 is TGTGCCAGTAGTCCTGTAGCGGGGGCCGCGTTCTTC. Protein: CASSPVAGAAFF.

CDR3 in amino acids: CASRELRETQYF. The CDR3 nucleotides are TGCGCCAGCCGGGAACTAAGAGAGACCCAGTACTTC. The chain recombines TRBV10-2 with TRBJ2-5, with D tentatively TRBD2 (5 bases). Germline loops: CDR1 WSHSY, CDR2 SAAADI. V was clipped by 8 bases and J by 4 bases, with 11 bases between them. The CDR3 runs to 12 residues.

The chain employs TRBV11-2 and TRBJ2-1, with a tentative D call TRBD2 (5 bases). V was pared by 5 bases and J by 10 bases, with 24 bases between. The CDR3 consists of 16 residues. Germline V gives CDR1 SGHAT, CDR2 FQNNGV. As DNA, the CDR3 is TGTGCCAGCAGCCCTCGTCGGCGGGCCGTTGATTTGGAGCAGTTCTTC. It translates to CASSPRRRAVDLEQFF.

The V and J genes are TRBV6-1 and TRBJ1-1, with D maybe TRBD1 (5 bases). The germline CDR1 and CDR2 sequences are MNHNS and SASEGT. Trimming removed 3 bases from V and 3 bases from J, with 11 bases in between. The CDR3 runs 14 residues. The CDR3 DNA is TGTGCCAGCAGTGATCAGGGCGCAGACACTGAAGCTTTCTTT. Encoded protein: CASSDQGADTEAFF.

The chain carries TRBV14 and TRBJ2-3, with 8 nucleotides matching TRBD2. J lost 8 bases, V lost 4 bases, and 5 bases had no gene match. The CDR3 length is 13 residues. CDR1 is SGHDN, CDR2 FVKESK, per germline. CDR3 protein: CASSPRGGVTQYF. In DNA form, the CDR3 reads TGTGCCAGCAGCCCTCGGGGGGGCGTTACGCAGTATTTT.

The chain combines TRBV2 with TRBJ2-7; 7 bases align to TRBD2. Germline CDR1 and CDR2: SNHLY and FYNNEI. The trim removed 8 bases at V and 5 bases at J, leaving 12 bases unmatched. This CDR3 contains 14 residues. The CDR3 region is CASLLAGTNHEQYF. CDR3 nucleotide sequence: TGTGCCAGCCTTTTGGCCGGGACTAATCACGAGCAGTACTTC.

This sequence joins TRBV6-1 and TRBJ2-7; TRBD1 agrees at 10 bases. The CDR3 consists of 15 residues. With V trimmed by 2 bases and J by 7 bases, 8 bases remained unmatched. Germline V gene data show CDR1 as MNHNS and CDR2 as SASEGT. The CDR3 region has the DNA TGTGCCAGCAGTGAATCCGGGACAGGGGTGGGGGAGCAGTACTTC. Protein product: CASSESGTGVGEQYF.

This rearrangement joins TRBV4-1 to TRBJ2-3, with 10 bases fitting TRBD1. V was pared by 3 bases and J by 0 bases, with 12 bases of the junction left unmatched. Per the germline V gene, CDR1 is MGHRA and CDR2 is YSYEKL. This CDR3 contains 19 residues. CDR3 sequence (DNA): TGCGCCAGCAGCCAGGGGGACAGGGGAGGGGGCTCTAGCACAGATACGCAGTATTTT. Residues: CASSQGDRGGGSSTDTQYF.

This sequence joins TRBV4-1 and TRBJ2-3, with D possibly being TRBD1 (6 bases). With 2 bases removed from V and 0 bases from J, the gap between germline ends came to 12 bases. This CDR3 comprises 16 residues. Germline V gene data show CDR1 as MGHRA and CDR2 as YSYEKL. For the CDR3, the DNA is TGCGCCAGCAGCCAAACAACCGACAGGAGCACAGATACGCAGTATTTT. Translating gives CASSQTTDRSTDTQYF.

The chain couples TRBV4-3 to TRBJ2-3; D is perhaps TRBD2 (6 bases). The CDR3 covers 15 residues. V dropped 3 bases and J dropped 2 bases, with 12 bases sitting between them. CDR1 is LGHNA, CDR2 YSLEER, per germline. The chain's CDR3 is CASSQGRENTDTQYF. In nucleotides, the CDR3 is TGCGCCAGCAGCCAGGGACGGGAGAACACAGATACGCAGTATTTT.

The chain combines TRBV6-1 with TRBJ2-7; possible D gene TRBD2, 6 bases. This CDR3 comprises 16 residues. V was trimmed by 3 bases and J by 6 bases, leaving 21 bases between them. Looked up from germline, CDR1 is MNHNS and CDR2 is SASEGT. CDR3 residues: CASSESFGPRGGEQYF. The CDR3 coding sequence is TGTGCCAGCAGTGAGTCATTTGGACCCCGGGGAGGCGAGCAGTACTTC.

This chain joins TRBV25-1 and TRBJ2-5, with 9 bases aligning to TRBD1. The CDR3 length is 17 residues. Germline V gene sequence: CDR1 MGHDK, CDR2 SYGVNS. With 8 bases clipped from V and 0 bases from J, the junction kept 13 bases outside the gene matches. CDR3 sequence: CASGYPPGQGYQETQYF. The CDR3 DNA reads TGTGCCAGCGGTTATCCACCGGGACAGGGATACCAAGAGACCCAGTACTTC.

The chain's CDR3 is CASRGGKYSNQPQHF. In DNA, the CDR3 is TGTGCCTCGCGGGGGGGAAAATATAGCAATCAGCCCCAGCATTTT. The chain couples TRBV28 to TRBJ1-5; D possibly corresponds to TRBD1 (5 bases). The CDR3 totals 15 residues. Germline V CDR1 and CDR2: MDHEN, SYDVKM. V lost 11 bases and J 0 bases, leaving 17 bases between the germline ends.

This chain links TRBV12-5 with TRBJ2-2; the D is unclear. This CDR3 has 15 amino acids. Germline V gives CDR1 LGHNT, CDR2 FRNRAP. Trimming removed 0 bases from V and 1 base from J, with 6 bases in between. The CDR3 loop is CASGLVHLNTGELFF. In nucleotides, the CDR3 is TGTGCTAGTGGTTTGGTACATTTGAACACCGGGGAGCTGTTTTTT.

This clone appeared a single time. This chain links TRBV18 with TRBJ2-7, with 7 nucleotides matching TRBD1. Trimming cost V 3 bases and J 2 bases; bases outside gene matches: 10. This CDR3 is built from 16 residues. Germline loops: CDR1 KGHSH, CDR2 LQKENI. The CDR3 DNA follows: TGTGCCAGCTCACCCCTCAGGACAGGATCAACCTACGAGCAGTACTTC. Protein sequence: CASSPLRTGSTYEQYF.

The chain uses TRBV18 and TRBJ2-7; 8 nucleotides align to TRBD2. The CDR3 is 12 residues long. The V and J ends lost 3 bases and 5 bases, in that order; junction bases with no gene match: 0. Germline values: CDR1 KGHSH, CDR2 LQKENI. CDR3 in DNA: TGTGCCAGCTCACCCGGGGGGGACGAGCAGTACTTC. The encoded protein is CASSPGGDEQYF.

The chain has TRBV27 and TRBJ2-5; a possible D gene is TRBD1 (5 bases). Germline V lookup: CDR1 MNHEY, CDR2 SMNVEV (reference sequence). The length of the CDR3 is 14 residues. The V and J ends lost 6 bases and 1 base respectively, with 12 bases between them. The CDR3 DNA sequence: TGTGCCAGCAGGTGGAGCGACAGCCAAGAGACCCAGTACTTC. Translated: CASRWSDSQETQYF.

The genes are TRBV10-1 and TRBJ2-1; TRBD1 is a possible D gene (5 bases). Trimming removed 11 bases from V and 6 bases from J, with 14 bases in between. The CDR3 has 12 residues. CDR1 and CDR2 from the germline V gene are WNHNN and SYGVQD (reference sequence). The CDR3 sequence: CAGTRACNEQFF. In nucleotides, the CDR3 is TGCGCCGGCACCAGGGCATGCAATGAGCAGTTCTTC.

The chain recombines TRBV7-2 with TRBJ1-4; the match to TRBD1 covers 8 bases. Trimming took 6 bases from V and 7 from J; bases not matched to a gene: 7. This CDR3 is built from 14 residues. Per the germline V gene, CDR1 is SGHTA and CDR2 is FQGNSA. The CDR3: CASSRTGYSEKLFF. The CDR3 nucleotides read TGTGCCAGCAGTCGGACAGGGTACAGTGAAAAACTGTTTTTT.

This chain links TRBV2 with TRBJ1-2, with 9 bases that match TRBD1. Trimming removed 6 bases from V and 6 bases from J; junction bases left unmatched: 8. The germline gives CDR1 SNHLY, CDR2 FYNNEI. This CDR3 spans 14 amino acids. The CDR3 region is CASSRDREVDGYTF. DNA for the CDR3: TGTGCCAGCAGCCGGGACAGGGAGGTTGATGGCTACACCTTC.

The chain uses TRBV18 and TRBJ2-7, with D maybe TRBD2 (5 bases). The CDR3 contains 13 residues. The germline gives CDR1 KGHSH, CDR2 LQKENI. V lost 3 bases and J lost 7, with 13 bases in between. The CDR3 DNA sequence: TGTGCCAGCTCACCGGACCCTCAGCGGGAGCAGTACTTC. This gives the protein CASSPDPQREQYF.

This rearrangement joins TRBV4-1 to TRBJ2-5, with 10 bases that match TRBD2. V trimming: 3 bases; J trimming: 5 bases; junction bases outside the gene matches: 6. Germline V gene data show CDR1 as MGHRA and CDR2 as YSYEKL. This CDR3 is 15 amino acids long. CDR3 loop: CASSQERGGAETQYF. CDR3 coding DNA: TGCGCCAGCAGCCAGGAGCGGGGGGGAGCGGAGACCCAGTACTTC.

This chain uses TRBV20-1 with TRBJ2-1; D ambiguous. The V end lost 5 bases, the J end lost 9 bases, and 11 bases lay between the germline ends. This CDR3 has 11 amino acids. Per the germline V gene, CDR1 is DFQATT and CDR2 is SNEGSKA (reference sequence). The chain's CDR3 is CSAPSVGEQFF. In nucleotides, the CDR3 is TGCAGTGCTCCCTCTGTCGGTGAGCAGTTCTTC.

This chain connects TRBV25-1 to TRBJ2-7, with D perhaps matching TRBD1 (7 bases). CDR1 and CDR2 from the germline V gene are MGHDK and SYGVNS. This CDR3 is 16 amino acids long. The V end lost 4 bases, the J end lost 5 bases, and 21 bases lay between the germline ends. The DNA for the CDR3 is TGTGCCAGCAGTGGGTGGAGGAGGGGGCCAAGCGACGAGCAGTACTTC. It translates to CASSGWRRGPSDEQYF.

The chain employs TRBV9 and TRBJ2-5; possible D gene TRBD1, 6 bases. Trimming pared 0 bases from V and 5 bases from J, leaving 14 bases between. This CDR3 contains 15 residues. In germline, CDR1 is SGDLS, CDR2 YYNGEE. CDR3 sequence: CASSVGGTWGETQYF. CDR3 nucleotide sequence: TGTGCCAGCAGCGTAGGTGGGACATGGGGCGAGACCCAGTACTTC.

There are a few counts of this clone. The chain combines TRBV7-2 with TRBJ2-7, with D possibly TRBD2 on 6 matching bases. The CDR3 extends over 13 amino acids. The V end lost 0 bases, the J end lost 4 bases, and 7 bases lay between the germline ends. Germline values: CDR1 SGHTA, CDR2 FQGNSA. The CDR3 nucleotides read TGTGCCAGCAGCTTAGCGGGGGGATACGAGCAGTACGTC. This translates into CASSLAGGYEQYV.

The CDR3 is CASSFRQNTGELFF. The DNA for the CDR3 is TGTGCCAGCAGCTTTAGACAGAACACCGGGGAGCTGTTTTTT. The rearrangement joins TRBV11-2 to TRBJ2-2, with D hard to call. Germline V gene sequence: CDR1 SGHAT, CDR2 FQNNGV. This CDR3 spans 14 amino acids. Trimming cost V 3 bases and J 1 base, with 6 bases left between them.

The chain recombines TRBV5-7 with TRBJ2-7; a weak D match, TRBD2 (6 bases). TRBV5-7 is identified as an open reading frame with a role that is uncertain. The CDR3 consists of 13 residues. The germline V and J ends were trimmed by 4 bases and 3 bases, with 11 bases remaining between them. The CDR3 protein is CASSPERVYEQYF. The DNA for the CDR3 is TGTGCCAGCAGCCCTGAGCGGGTCTACGAGCAGTACTTC.